Listed below are T cell receptor beta chains from one sample, sequenced in a study of patients with pleural tuberculosis. TCRdb reprocessed the reads via MiXCR and lists one record per CDR3 protein. The top ten hold around 16% of the sample, which has under 55,000 distinct CDR3 sequences, approximately 7.5% seen once. These receptors all stem from a human donor with pleural tuberculosis. The CDR3 runs from the conserved cysteine through the conserved F or W. A D gene is named only where the DNA matches it firmly. A row's size may be missing; if present it is once, few, many or a size class.

.,.,TRBV29-1,TRBJ2-3,TGCAGCGTTGATGTCAGGGGCTACACAGATACGCAGTATTTT,CSVDVRGYTDTQYF
few,.,TRBV4-2,TRBJ1-3,TGTGCCAGCAGCACCGGACAGAGCTCTGGAAACACCATATATTTT,CASSTGQSSGNTIYF
few,.,TRBV29-1,TRBJ2-2,TGCAGCGTTGTCCCTTCGGGGATCCACACCGGGGAGCTGTTTTTT,CSVVPSGIHTGELFF
many,TRBD2,TRBV11-2,TRBJ2-1,TGTGCCAGCAGCTCAGGGGCTAGCGGGAGGGAGGAGTTCTTC,CASSSGASGREEFF
many,.,TRBV18,TRBJ2-5,TGTGCCAGCTCACCTCCAAGTGTCGGGGGAGAGACCCAGTACTTC,CASSPPSVGGETQYF
.,.,TRBV5-5,TRBJ1-2,TGTGCCAGCAGCTTGTATTTAGATGGCTACACCTTC,CASSLYLDGYTF
many,TRBD2,TRBV12-3/TRBV12-4,TRBJ2-1,TGTGCCAGCAGTTTCCTAGCGGGAGCCTCCTACAATGAGCAGTTCTTC,CASSFLAGASYNEQFF
many,TRBD2,TRBV11-2,TRBJ2-1,TGTGCCAGCAGCCCTAGCGGGAGTGCAAGTGAGCAGTTCTTC,CASSPSGSASEQFF
many,.,TRBV2,TRBJ1-1,TGTGCCAGCAGTTTTCATGTTGAAGCTTTCTTT,CASSFHVEAFF
many,TRBD2,TRBV25-1,TRBJ2-7,TGTGCCAGCAGGGGGACCGGGACTAGCATTCTCTACGAGCAGTACTTC,CASRGTGTSILYEQYF
many,TRBD2,TRBV15,TRBJ2-5,TGTGCCACCAGCAGAGCGGGGTCTAGCGGGAGTGTTGAGACCCAGTACTTC,CATSRAGSSGSVETQYF
many,TRBD2,TRBV24-1,TRBJ2-5,TGTGCCACCAGTGATCCTCGGGACTATCCAAGAGAGACCCAGTACTTC,CATSDPRDYPRETQYF
few,TRBD1,TRBV11-1,TRBJ1-3,TGTGCCAGCAGCAACCGGGACAGGGCTTCCGGAAACACCATATATTTT,CASSNRDRASGNTIYF
.,.,TRBV5-1,TRBJ2-7,TGCGCCAGCAGCTTGGGCTACCACGAGCAGTACTTC,CASSLGYHEQYF
few,.,TRBV10-3,TRBJ2-2,TGTGCCATCGGGGGTTTTAACACCGGGGAGCTGTTTTTT,CAIGGFNTGELFF
few,.,TRBV15,TRBJ2-2,TGTGCCACCAGCGGCCCCACAAGCGGAGCCGGGGAGCTGTTTTTT,CATSGPTSGAGELFF
few,.,TRBV10-2,TRBJ2-7,TGCGCCAGCAGTGAGTCGTGGTCATCCGAGCAGTACTTC,CASSESWSSEQYF
many,.,TRBV27,TRBJ2-2,TGTGCCAGCAGTACCAAGAACACCGGGGAGCTGTTTTTT,CASSTKNTGELFF
.,.,TRBV5-1,TRBJ1-1,TGCGCCAGCAGCCCACGGATGGGGGTGCAATGCACTGAAGCTTTCTTT,CASSPRMGVQCTEAFF
many,TRBD1,TRBV27,TRBJ1-2,TGTGCCAGCAGTTTAGGACAGGGGTTCCATGGCTACACCTTC,CASSLGQGFHGYTF
.,TRBD1,TRBV12-3/TRBV12-4,TRBJ2-2,TGTGCCAGCAGTCCGGGACAGGGGGCGCGCACCGGGGAGCTGTTTTTT,CASSPGQGARTGELFF
many,.,TRBV29-1,TRBJ2-3,TGCAGCGCGAGTTTCCCCGGCACAGATACGCAGTATTTT,CSASFPGTDTQYF
many,TRBD1,TRBV15,TRBJ1-1,TGTGCCACCAGCAGAGTAGGGACAGGGGGCACTGAAGCTTTCTTT,CATSRVGTGGTEAFF
many,.,TRBV11-1,TRBJ2-7,TGTGCCAGCAGCTTAGGGTCCTACGAGCAGTACTTC,CASSLGSYEQYF
many,.,TRBV28,TRBJ2-7,TGTGCCAGCAGAACTGACTCTACCTACGAGCAGTACTTC,CASRTDSTYEQYF
few,.,TRBV7-3,TRBJ2-7,TGTGCCAGCAGCTTAACGATTTGGGGCGAGCAGTACTTC,CASSLTIWGEQYF
many,TRBD1,TRBV28,TRBJ2-5,TGTGCCAGCAGTCTAATGGACAGGGGATACCAAGAGACCCAGTACTTC,CASSLMDRGYQETQYF
.,.,TRBV11-1,TRBJ2-1,TGTGCCAGCAGCTTCGAAGCCGCCCGCGAGCAGTTCTTC,CASSFEAAREQFF
.,.,TRBV30,TRBJ2-2,TGTGCCTGGAGCAGGGTAGTCGGGGAGCTGTTTTTT,CAWSRVVGELFF
many,.,TRBV29-1,TRBJ1-5,TGCAGCGTTGGGGGGGGTTTGAGCAATCAGCCCCAGCATTTT,CSVGGGLSNQPQHF
.,TRBD2,TRBV7-1,TRBJ2-3,TGTGCCAGCAGCTCACTTCGGACTAGCGAGAGCACAGATACGCAGTATTTT,CASSSLRTSESTDTQYF
many,TRBD1,TRBV5-1,TRBJ1-1,TGCGCCAGCAGCCCCGGGACAGGGGGTGGTAGTGAAGCTTTCTTT,CASSPGTGGGSEAFF
many,TRBD1,TRBV11-1,TRBJ1-2,TGTGCCAGCATGGGGGACAGGGTGAACTATGGCTACACCTTC,CASMGDRVNYGYTF
many,.,TRBV19,TRBJ1-1,TGTGCCAGTAGCCGCGGGAGGGGTCTGAACACTGAAGCTTTCTTT,CASSRGRGLNTEAFF
many,.,TRBV28,TRBJ1-5,TGTGCCAGCGGGAAAGTGGGAATGCACCAGCCCCAGCATTTT,CASGKVGMHQPQHF
many,TRBD2,TRBV27,TRBJ2-3,TGTGCCAGCAGTCTGGGGGGGGATACGCAGTATTTT,CASSLGGDTQYF
many,TRBD2,TRBV20-1,TRBJ2-1,TGCGGTAGCGGGAGGTACAATGAGCAGTTCTTC,CGSGRYNEQFF
many,.,TRBV29-1,TRBJ1-3,TGCAGCGTTGGTGGTTCTGGAAACACCATATATTTT,CSVGGSGNTIYF
many,.,TRBV10-2,TRBJ1-2,TGCGCCAGCAGTGAATCTTCGGGCTATGGCTACACCTTC,CASSESSGYGYTF
many,.,TRBV10-2,TRBJ1-3,TGCGCCAGCAGAGAACAGGCTTCTGGAAACACCATATATTTT,CASREQASGNTIYF
many,.,TRBV6-4,TRBJ1-2,TGTGCCAGCAGTGATTCGGTAGGGGAGGATCCTAACTATGGCTACACCTTC,CASSDSVGEDPNYGYTF
many,.,TRBV20-1,TRBJ2-7,TGCAGTGCTACCGGGGCCTCGGTGCTCTCCTACGAGCAGTACTTC,CSATGASVLSYEQYF
many,.,TRBV27,TRBJ1-2,TGTGCCAGTATGACGACATTTAATACGGCCTATGGCTACACCTTC,CASMTTFNTAYGYTF
many,.,TRBV20-1,TRBJ2-7,TGCAGTGCCCGCGGATCCCACTACGAGCAGTACTTC,CSARGSHYEQYF
many,TRBD1,TRBV19,TRBJ2-3,TGTGCCAGTAGGGACAGGGGACGCACAGATACGCAGTATTTT,CASRDRGRTDTQYF
many,TRBD2,TRBV20-1,TRBJ2-3,TGCAGTGCTAGTCCGACTAGCGGGGTCGCAGATACGCAGTATTTT,CSASPTSGVADTQYF
many,.,TRBV2,TRBJ1-1,TGTGCCAGGGGGGAGAACACTGAAGCTTTCTTT,CARGENTEAFF
few,TRBD2,TRBV3-1,TRBJ2-3,TGTGCCAGCAGCTACCCTAGCGGGCGGAGCTATACGCAGTATTTT,CASSYPSGRSYTQYF
many,TRBD1,TRBV20-1,TRBJ1-1,TGCAGTGCTCCTCCCTGGGACAGGGGCGGGAACACTGAAGCTTTCTTT,CSAPPWDRGGNTEAFF
many,.,TRBV11-1,TRBJ1-1,TGTGCCAGCAGCTTAGTTGCCAGTGGCGTGGAAGCTTTCTTT,CASSLVASGVEAFF
.,.,TRBV2,TRBJ1-3,TGTGCCAGCAGTAAATCGGCAGGGAGCCTTGGAAACACCATATATTTT,CASSKSAGSLGNTIYF
many,TRBD2,TRBV4-1,TRBJ2-1,TGCGCCAGCAGCCAAGTAGCGCTAGCGGGAGGTAACAATGAGCAGTTCTTC,CASSQVALAGGNNEQFF
many,.,TRBV15,TRBJ1-4,TGTGCCACCAGCAGAGACAGGGGATTGCCTGAAAAACTGTTTTTT,CATSRDRGLPEKLFF
many,TRBD2,TRBV20-1,TRBJ2-7,TGCAGTGCTAGGTTACCGGGACTAGCGGGAGGCCACGAGCAGTACTTC,CSARLPGLAGGHEQYF
many,.,TRBV7-7,TRBJ2-1,TGTGCTAGCAGCTTAGATACCTACAATGAGCAGTTCTTC,CASSLDTYNEQFF
many,.,TRBV12-3/TRBV12-4,TRBJ2-3,TGTGCCAGCAGTTTGAATAAAGGCATTAGACCGGATACGCAGTATTTT,CASSLNKGIRPDTQYF
many,.,TRBV20-1,TRBJ1-1,TGCAGTGCTAAAGTGGCGGCACAGGTACCTGAAGCTTTCTTT,CSAKVAAQVPEAFF